Following are 14 T cell receptor beta chains from one sample sequenced in a study of blood T cell repertoires in COVID-19. Here immunoSEQ multiplex PCR was the method, and the copy in TCRdb shows in-frame clones only, minus some. The sample carries 150,000 or so clones, around 82% recorded once. Specimen: peripheral blood. These receptors were collected from a man in his fifties or sixties with COVID-19, enrolled during active disease.

This sequence joins TRBV2 and TRBJ1-5, with 7 positions matching TRBD1. The CDR3 runs to 15 residues. Germline trimming cut 6 bases from V and 2 bases from J; bases unmatched to any gene: 7. Germline CDR1 is SNHLY and CDR2 is FYNNEI. The CDR3 bases are TGTGCCAGCAGAAGACAGGGCCAGCGCAATCAGCCCCAGCATTTT. Protein product: CASRRQGQRNQPQHF.

This chain uses TRBV6-6 with TRBJ2-5; 15 nucleotides agree with TRBD2. This CDR3 spans 17 amino acids. V lost 5 bases, J lost 2 bases, and 6 bases stayed unmatched. Germline loops: CDR1 MNHNY, CDR2 SVGAGI (reference sequence). CDR3 residues: CASSLGLAGGRQETQYF. The DNA for the CDR3 is TGTGCCAGCAGTCTGGGACTAGCGGGGGGTCGACAAGAGACCCAGTACTTC.

On this clone: Other DNA variants within this sample encode the same CDR3. This chain connects TRBV18 to TRBJ1-4, with D uncertain. Trimming pared 2 bases from V and 5 bases from J, leaving 6 bases between. The CDR3 length is 13 residues. The germline V gene has CDR1 KGHSH and CDR2 LQKENI. In DNA form, the CDR3 reads TGTGCCAGCTCACCAGGGCTGAATGAAAAACTGTTTTTT. Translated, it gives CASSPGLNEKLFF.

V is TRBV6-5 and J is TRBJ1-1, with 8 bases identical to TRBD1. Germline CDR1 and CDR2: MNHEY and SVGAGI. Trimming cost V 0 bases and J 7 bases; bases outside gene matches: 7. The CDR3 contains 15 residues. The DNA for the CDR3 is TGTGCCAGCAGTTACTCTCGGGGGACAGGTCTTGAAGCTTTCTTT. It yields the protein CASSYSRGTGLEAFF.

The chain is built from TRBV24-1 and TRBJ1-1; D is undetermined. The CDR3 covers 14 residues. V shed 2 bases and J shed 6 bases, with 12 bases lying between them. Looked up from germline, CDR1 is KGHDR and CDR2 is SFDVKD. CDR3 nucleotide sequence: TGTGCCACCAGTGATTCCCGAGCGGGAGCTGAAGCTTTCTTT. This translates into CATSDSRAGAEAFF.

The chain carries TRBV19 and TRBJ2-1; D perhaps matches TRBD2 (6 bases). V lost 3 bases and J 3 bases, leaving 12 bases between the germline ends. Germline lookup yields CDR1 LNHDA and CDR2 SQIVND (reference sequence). This CDR3 comprises 15 residues. CDR3 in amino acids: CASSIPSVDYNEQFF. CDR3 DNA: TGTGCCAGTAGTATTCCTAGCGTAGACTACAATGAGCAGTTCTTC.

This clone was counted many times. The V call is TRBV5-8, the J call TRBJ1-5; 7 positions agree with TRBD1. Germline V gene data show CDR1 as SGHTS and CDR2 as YDEGEE. The V segment lost 3 bases and the J segment 4 bases; nucleotides outside the gene matches: 4. This CDR3 spans 14 amino acids. The CDR3 region is CASSSQGTNQPQHF. CDR3 sequence (DNA): TGTGCCAGCAGCTCACAGGGGACAAATCAGCCCCAGCATTTT.

This clone has a count of ten or more. The chain links TRBV11-3 to TRBJ2-7; TRBD2 agrees at 7 bases. V lost 5 bases, J lost 3 bases, and 10 bases stayed unmatched. Germline values: CDR1 SGHNT, CDR2 YENEEA. The CDR3 sequence is 15 residues long. The CDR3 DNA is TGTGCCAGCAGCGCCGTAGAGCGGGGTGTCTACGAGCAGTACTTC. It is translated as CASSAVERGVYEQYF.

The chain links TRBV10-3 to TRBJ2-2, with 9 bases fitting TRBD1. Germline CDR1 ENHRY, CDR2 SYGVKD. Trimming removed 4 bases from V and 3 bases from J; junction bases left unmatched: 0. This CDR3 is 14 amino acids long. CDR3 coding DNA: TGTGCCATCAGTGGGACAGGGGACACCGGGGAGCTGTTTTTT. Encoded protein: CAISGTGDTGELFF.

The V gene is TRBV5-1, the J gene TRBJ2-1; TRBD2 matches 13 bases. The CDR3 is 16 amino acids. V shed 0 bases, J shed 4 bases, and the junction held 1 base outside the gene matches. The germline V gene has CDR1 SGHRS and CDR2 YFSETQ. The CDR3 protein is CASSLGLAGGYNEQFF. The CDR3 DNA reads TGCGCCAGCAGCTTGGGACTAGCGGGAGGATACAATGAGCAGTTCTTC.

The chain has TRBV6-2 or TRBV6-3 and TRBJ1-5; D remains unclear. The CDR3 has 15 amino acids. The V end was cut by 0 bases, the J end by 0 bases, with 6 bases between. Germline V gives CDR1 MNHEY, CDR2 SVGEGT. This chain's CDR3 is CASSYSGLSNQPQHF. The CDR3 nucleotides are TGTGCCAGCAGTTACTCGGGCCTTAGCAATCAGCCCCAGCATTTT.

Note on this clone: One end of the junction does not line up with germline, which may come from a read error. V gene TRBV10-1 combines with J gene TRBJ1-4, with 9 positions matching TRBD1. CDR3 size: 15 residues. In germline, CDR1 is WNHNN, CDR2 SYGVQD (reference sequence). CDR3 sequence: CASSELRPFGTGLVF. The CDR3 DNA sequence: TGCGCCAGCAGTGAATTACGCCCATTCGGGACAGGGTTAGTTTTT.

The chain carries TRBV18 and TRBJ1-3; D is possibly TRBD1 (5 bases). Germline loops: CDR1 KGHSH, CDR2 LQKENI. Trimming pared 3 bases from V and 0 bases from J, leaving 9 bases between. The CDR3 totals 15 residues. CDR3 DNA: TGTGCCAGCTCACCTTCAGGGCTCTCTGGAAACACCATATATTTT. Translated, it gives CASSPSGLSGNTIYF.

For the CDR3, the DNA is TGTGCCAGCAGCCCCCGGGACAGTCGCTACAATGAGCAGTTCTTC. Protein: CASSPRDSRYNEQFF. J is TRBJ2-1 and V is TRBV6-6, with TRBD1 matching 7 bases. The V segment lost 6 bases and the J segment 3 bases; nucleotides outside the gene matches: 8. Germline V gene sequence: CDR1 MNHNY, CDR2 SVGAGI (reference sequence). The CDR3 runs to 15 residues.